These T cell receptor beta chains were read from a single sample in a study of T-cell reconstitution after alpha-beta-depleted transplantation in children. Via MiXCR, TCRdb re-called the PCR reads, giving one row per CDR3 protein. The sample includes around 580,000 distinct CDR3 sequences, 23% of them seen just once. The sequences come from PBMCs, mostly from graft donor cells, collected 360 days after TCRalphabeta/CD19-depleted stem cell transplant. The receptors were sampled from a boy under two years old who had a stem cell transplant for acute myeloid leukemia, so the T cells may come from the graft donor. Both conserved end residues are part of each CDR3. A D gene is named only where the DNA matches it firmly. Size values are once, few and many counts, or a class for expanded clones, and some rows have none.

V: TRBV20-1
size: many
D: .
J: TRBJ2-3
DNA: TGCAGTGCAAGTAGAGGGCAGGGGTTCGCAGATACGCAGTATTTT
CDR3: CSASRGQGFADTQYF

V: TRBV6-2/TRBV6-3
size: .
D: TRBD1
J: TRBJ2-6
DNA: TGTGCCAGCAGTTACATCCGGACAGGGAGCTCTGGGGCCAACGTCCTGACTTTC
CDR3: CASSYIRTGSSGANVLTF

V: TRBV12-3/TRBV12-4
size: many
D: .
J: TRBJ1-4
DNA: TGTGCCAGCAGCCGGGGGAGTCAATATGAAAAACTGTTTTTT
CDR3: CASSRGSQYEKLFF

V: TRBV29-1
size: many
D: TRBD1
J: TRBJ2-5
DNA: TGCAGCGGACAGACAGGGGGCGGGACCCAGTACTTC
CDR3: CSGQTGGGTQYF

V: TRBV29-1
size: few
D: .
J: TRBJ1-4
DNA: TGCAGCGCCCTGAGGGCAGGGGTTGAAAAACTGTTTTTT
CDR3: CSALRAGVEKLFF

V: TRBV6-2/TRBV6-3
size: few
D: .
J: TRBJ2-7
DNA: TGTGCCACCAAGATGCGCCGGAGCTCCTACGAGCAGTACTTC
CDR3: CATKMRRSSYEQYF

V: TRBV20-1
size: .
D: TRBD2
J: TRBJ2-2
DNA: TGCAGTGCTAGTTTGTCTAGCGGGGGTTTCACCGGGGAGCTGTTTTTT
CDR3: CSASLSSGGFTGELFF

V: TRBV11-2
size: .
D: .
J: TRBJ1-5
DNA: TGTGCCAGCAGCACCCGGAATCAGCCCCAGCATTTT
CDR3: CASSTRNQPQHF

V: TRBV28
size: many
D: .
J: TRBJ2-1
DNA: TGTGCCAGCAGTTTGTCGGGGGCCTTCTCCTACAATGAGCAGTTCTTC
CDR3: CASSLSGAFSYNEQFF

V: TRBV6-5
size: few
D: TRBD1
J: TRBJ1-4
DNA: TGTGCCAGCAGTTACTCGGCAGGGGGCGAAAAACTGTTTTTT
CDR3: CASSYSAGGEKLFF

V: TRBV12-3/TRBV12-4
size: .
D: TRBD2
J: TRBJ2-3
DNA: TGTGCCAGCAGTTTGGAGCGGGGGGGAGGCACAGATACGCAGTATTTT
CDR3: CASSLERGGGTDTQYF

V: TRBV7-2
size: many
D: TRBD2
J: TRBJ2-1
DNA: TGTGCCAGCAGCTTAACGTCTAGCGGGGACAATGAGCAGTTCTTC
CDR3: CASSLTSSGDNEQFF

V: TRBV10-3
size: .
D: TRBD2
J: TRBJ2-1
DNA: TGTGCCATCAGTGGGCTAGCGGGGGAACTCTACAATGAGCAGTTCTTC
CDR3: CAISGLAGELYNEQFF

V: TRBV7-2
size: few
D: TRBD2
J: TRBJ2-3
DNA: TGTGCCAGCAGCTTAGGACTAGCGGGGGTAGATACGCAGTATTTT
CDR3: CASSLGLAGVDTQYF

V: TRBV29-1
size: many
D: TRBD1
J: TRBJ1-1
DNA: TGCACCCTTACTCGGGACAGGACCGATTGGGGGGCTTTCTTT
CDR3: CTLTRDRTDWGAFF

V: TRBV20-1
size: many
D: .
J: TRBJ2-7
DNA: TGCAGTGCTAGAGCCGATCGGGGCTACGAGCAGTACTTC
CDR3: CSARADRGYEQYF

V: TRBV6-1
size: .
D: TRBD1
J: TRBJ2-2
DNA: TGTGCCAGCACCGAAGACAGGGCGAACACCGGGGAGCTGTTTTTT
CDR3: CASTEDRANTGELFF

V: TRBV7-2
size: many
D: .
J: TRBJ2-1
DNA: TGTGCCAGCAGCCCCCGGGGGGCCCTAGAATTCTTC
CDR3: CASSPRGALEFF

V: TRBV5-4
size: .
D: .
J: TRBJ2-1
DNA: TGTGCCAGCAGCTTGTCCATTAATGAGCAGTTCTTC
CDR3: CASSLSINEQFF

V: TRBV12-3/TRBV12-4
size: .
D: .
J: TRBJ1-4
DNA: TGTGCCAGCAGTTTAGAGGAGGCGGAAAAACTGTTTTTT
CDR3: CASSLEEAEKLFF

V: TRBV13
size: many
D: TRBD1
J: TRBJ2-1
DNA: TGTGCCAGCAGCCTAACGGGACAGGGGAACAATGAGCAGTTCTTC
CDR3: CASSLTGQGNNEQFF

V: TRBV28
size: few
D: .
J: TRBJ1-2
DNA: TGTGCCAGCAGTTGGCAGGGCTATGGCTACACCTTC
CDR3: CASSWQGYGYTF

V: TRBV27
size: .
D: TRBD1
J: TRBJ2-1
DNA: TGTGCCAGCAGTCCTAAAACAGGGGTCAATGAGCAGTTCTTC
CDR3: CASSPKTGVNEQFF

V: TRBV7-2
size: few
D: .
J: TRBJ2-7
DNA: TGTGCCAGCAGCCGCCCCACCCCTTCCTACGAGCAGTACTTC
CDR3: CASSRPTPSYEQYF

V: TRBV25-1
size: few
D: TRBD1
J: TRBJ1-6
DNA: TGTGCCAGCAGTGGTGGGGACAGGGTAAATTCACCCCTCCACTTT
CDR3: CASSGGDRVNSPLHF

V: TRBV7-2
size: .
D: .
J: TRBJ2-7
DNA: TGTGCCAGCAGCTTAGGAGGAGGGAACCCCTACGAGCAGTACTTC
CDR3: CASSLGGGNPYEQYF

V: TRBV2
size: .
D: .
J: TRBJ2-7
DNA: TGTGCCACCGCCCCCCTAGGGTCCTACGAGCAGTACTTC
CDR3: CATAPLGSYEQYF

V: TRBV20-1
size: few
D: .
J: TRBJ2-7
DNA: TGCAGTGCTAGAGGGGGTCCCGAGCAGTACTTC
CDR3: CSARGGPEQYF

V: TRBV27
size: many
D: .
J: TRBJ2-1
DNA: TGTGCCAGCAGTCCCCGACCCTCCGGACCGTGGAATGAGCAGTTCTTC
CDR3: CASSPRPSGPWNEQFF

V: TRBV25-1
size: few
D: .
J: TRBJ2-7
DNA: TGTGCCAGCTGCATAGGTTGGCAGGGCTACGAGCAGTACTTC
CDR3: CASCIGWQGYEQYF

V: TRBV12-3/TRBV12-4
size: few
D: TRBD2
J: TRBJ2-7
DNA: TGTGCCAGCAGTTTGAGACTAGCGGGGGCCTTTTCCTACGAGCAGTACTTC
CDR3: CASSLRLAGAFSYEQYF

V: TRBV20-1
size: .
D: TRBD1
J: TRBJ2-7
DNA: TGCAGTGCTACTCGACAGGGGATACACGAGCAGTACTTC
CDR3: CSATRQGIHEQYF

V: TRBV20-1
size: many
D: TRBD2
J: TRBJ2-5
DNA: TGCAGTGCTGGACTAGGGTCAGCGCAAGAGACCCAGTACTTC
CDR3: CSAGLGSAQETQYF